This T cell receptor beta chain was identified in a study of identical twins. Study-wide results and caveats: Among monozygotic twins, out-of-frame TCR alpha sharing exceeded what models predicted.

As regards this clonotype: As yet, its antigen is unknown.

Template switching created a universal primer site, and the cDNA included unique molecular identifiers. MiXCR was run by TCRdb on the 5' RACE reads, yielding one entry per CDR3 protein. The profile covers around 530,000 distinct CDR3 sequences, with 13% to 15% appearing a single time and 0.44% taken by the ten largest. The V and J ends lost 6 bases and 1 base, in that order; junction bases with no gene match: 10. The germline gives CDR1 DFQATT, CDR2 SNEGSKA (reference sequence). The CDR3 spans 15 residues. These data are also associated with another study on yellow fever vaccine responses in identical twins. That work contributes: Among the twins, the vaccine T cell response reportedly seemed partly convergent and partly personalized.

Sequences were obtained from CD4+ T cells sorted from blood. V and J are TRBV20-1 and TRBJ2-5; TRBD2 matches 8 bases. The sequence was collected from a woman aged 18-30 years in good health. This CDR3 reads CSARHGGAIQETQYF. CDR3 sequence (DNA): TGCAGTGCCCGACACGGGGGGGCCATCCAAGAGACCCAGTACTTC.